The T cell receptor beta chain described here comes from a study of PD-1 blockade in mismatch repair-deficient tumors. Time point meaning: approximately nine-day in vitro stimulation with candidate neoantigen peptide 2. Findings of the study overall: Tumor-resident clones, often undetectable pretreatment in blood, expanded then contracted after pembrolizumab.

Notes on this clone: Its antigen is currently unknown.

The V and J ends lost 2 bases and 6 bases, in that order; junction bases with no gene match: 7. The CDR3 totals 16 residues. CDR1 and CDR2 (germline): KGHSH, LQKENI. Clones were sequenced by immunoSEQ multiplex PCR, and TCRdb holds only the in-frame ones, with some missing. The sample lists about 9,800 clones, around 85% occurring once. The chain carries TRBV18 and TRBJ2-2; 9 bases align to TRBD2. The source was cells cultured in vitro, collected from a patient treated with pembrolizumab. This TCR was sampled from an adult with mismatch repair-deficient cancer. CDR3 protein: CASSPMDSGSSGELFF. CDR3 DNA: TGTGCCAGCTCACCAATGGATAGCGGGAGTTCCGGGGAGCTGTTTTTT.